This T cell receptor (beta chain) was captured in a study of early T cells in non-severe SARS-CoV-2 infection (dated by TCRdb to the early 2020s). Describing the broader study: Because TCR sequencing relied on bulk RNA taken from unsorted whole blood, pairing of alpha and beta chains was not possible. On the study overall, not on this receptor specifically: Matching against VDJdb was skewed toward anti-spike CD8 responses, likely underestimated virus-specific expansions, and missed private and CD4 specificities.

V and J lose 4 bases and 2 bases, and a span of 15 bases separates them. CDR1 and CDR2 (SGHTA, FQGNSA) derive from the germline V gene. The CDR3 numbers 16 residues from cysteine through phenylalanine. Only the CDR3 DNA stays, 48 bases, in frame from base 1. Library preparation was by 5' RACE. The run used a NextSeq 500. To correct for sequencing error and PCR bias, the TCR library protocol tagged individual cDNA molecules with unique molecular identifiers. TCR alpha and beta chains were both sequenced, and the abundances of alpha and beta sequences in each sample were closely correlated with each other. The original methods were these. Decombinator V4 was used to perform V gene, J gene and CDR3 annotation of TCR sequences. Expanded TCRs were defined as changing significantly between any two time points under a Poisson model with p below 0.0001. TCR abundances were normalised to the total number of TCRs sequenced per sample and were expressed as counts per million. TRAV1-2 paired with TRAJ12, TRAJ20 or TRAJ33 defined MAIT TCRs, while TRAV10 paired with TRAJ18 defined iNKT TCRs. A search of VDJdb, accessed on 1 November 2021, was run for TCRs annotated to CMV, EBV and SARS-CoV-2, with TCRs annotated for multiple antigens excluded. TCRdb reprocessing: public reads trimmed at Q25 with fastp, clones called with MiXCR, in-frame beta chains kept. Each entry merges the rows of one CDR3 protein and shows their most common DNA and genes. TCRdb, rather than the study authors, made the V and J calls. The sample yields 70,000 to 90,000 distinct CDR3 sequences; around a sixth were counted once. The leading ten clones occupy 12% of the sample.

This clonotype was counted a few times. Its recognized antigen is unknown. There are no base qualities to consult, and no much larger clone falls within one base. Set within a cohort of healthcare workers in London, UK, this nested case-control study involved weekly PCR testing of nasopharyngeal swabs along with blood sampling. Healthcare workers were enrolled in the week of the UK lockdown, from 23 to 31 March 2020, and were followed every week for up to roughly 15 weeks. This chain is built from TRBV7-2 and TRBJ1-3; the D gene is perhaps TRBD1, from 5 matching bases. Sequencing was done on a sample of whole blood. This sequence originates from an adult who was a healthcare worker with PCR-confirmed SARS-CoV-2 infection or an uninfected control (not recorded which). CDR3 sequence: CASSSQGVVAGNTIYF. The DNA sequence is given as TGTGCCAGCAGCTCTCAGGGTGTAGTGGCTGGAAACACCATATATTTT.